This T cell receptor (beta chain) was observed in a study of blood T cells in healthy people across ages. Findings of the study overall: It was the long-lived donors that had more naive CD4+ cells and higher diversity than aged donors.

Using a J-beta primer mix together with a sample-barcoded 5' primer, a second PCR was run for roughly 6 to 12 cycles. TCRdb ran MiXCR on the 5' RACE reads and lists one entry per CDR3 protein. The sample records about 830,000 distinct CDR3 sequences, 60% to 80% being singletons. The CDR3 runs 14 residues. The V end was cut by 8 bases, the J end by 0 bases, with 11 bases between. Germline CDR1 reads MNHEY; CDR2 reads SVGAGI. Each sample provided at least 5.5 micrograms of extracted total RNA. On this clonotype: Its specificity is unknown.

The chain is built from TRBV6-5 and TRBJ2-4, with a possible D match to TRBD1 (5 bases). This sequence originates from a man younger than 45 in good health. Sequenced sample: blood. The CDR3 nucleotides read TGTGCCAGCCCCCACAGGATAGCCAAAAACATTCAGTACTTC. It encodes CASPHRIAKNIQYF.